This T cell receptor beta chain was identified in a study of blood T cells in healthy people across ages. It was with a sample-barcoded 5' primer and a J-beta primer mix that a second PCR of roughly 6 to 12 cycles was run. One entry per CDR3 protein results from TCRdb running MiXCR on the 5' RACE reads. Altogether 1.4 million or so distinct CDR3 sequences are present, roughly two fifths being singletons, with the ten largest covering under 5%. With 9 bases removed from V and 3 bases from J, the gap between germline ends came to 9 bases. The CDR3 has 12 residues. Germline V gene data show CDR1 as SGHAT and CDR2 as FQDESV (reference sequence). This clonotype was seen only a few times.

The genes are TRBV11-1 and TRBJ2-1, with no clear D. Specimen: blood. The receptor was isolated from a woman younger than 35 in good health. The CDR3 is CASKTLYNEQFF. In DNA, the CDR3 is TGTGCCAGTAAGACCCTCTACAATGAGCAGTTCTTC.